This T cell receptor (beta chain) originates from a study of shared clonotypes between healthy human individuals. The method was immunoSEQ multiplex PCR; TCRdb's version includes in-frame clones alone and lacks a portion of them. The table has about 380,000 clones, 96% seen once. The germline V and J ends were trimmed by 3 bases and 6 bases, with 23 bases remaining between them. Germline V lookup: CDR1 MRHNA, CDR2 SNTAGT. CDR3 length: 17 residues. The chain couples TRBV6-4 to TRBJ1-1; D unresolved. The sequenced sample was memory CD8+ T cells sorted from blood. Subset of the sample: CD45RO+ cells pooled with CCR7-negative TemRA cells. The receptor was isolated from a man aged 30 to 45 in good health. The CDR3 DNA reads as TGTGCCAGCAGTGAAGCCTCGGAGCGCAGTAAGGCCCCTGAAGCTTTCTTT. As protein: CASSEASERSKAPEAFF.